Below, 18 T cell receptor beta chains from the same sample are listed, as sequenced in a study of blood T cell repertoires in COVID-19. Generated by immunoSEQ multiplex PCR, the TCRdb table keeps only in-frame clones and is missing some. The data hold approximately 250,000 clones, with around 83% observed a single time. Sequenced input: peripheral blood. These receptor sequences come from a woman aged 35 to 49 who had recovered from COVID-19.

In its sample, this clone was seen a few times. The chain employs TRBV7-8 and TRBJ2-5; D remains ambiguous. Between the trimmed V and J ends, which lost 1 base and 2 bases, there was a span of 11 bases. The germline gives CDR1 SGHVS, CDR2 FQNEAQ. The CDR3 sequence is 15 residues long. DNA for the CDR3: TGTGCCAGCAGCTTAGGGGCAGCAAGACAAGAGACCCAGTACTTC. Amino acid sequence: CASSLGAARQETQYF.

This clone was observed a few times. This rearrangement joins TRBV6-1 to TRBJ1-6; 9 positions match TRBD1. The germline V gene encodes CDR1 MNHNS and CDR2 SASEGT. The CDR3 length is 15 residues. With V trimmed by 0 bases and J by 6 bases, 0 bases remained unmatched. The CDR3 here is CASSEATGGNSPLHF. In DNA, the CDR3 is TGTGCCAGCAGTGAAGCGACAGGGGGTAATTCACCCCTCCACTTT.

This clone was counted between two and nine times. The chain recombines TRBV7-9 with TRBJ1-1, with 10 bases fitting TRBD1. Germline lookup yields CDR1 SEHNR and CDR2 FQNEAQ (reference sequence). CDR3 length: 15 residues. Trimming at V came to 3 bases and at J to 3 bases, leaving 4 bases not matched to a gene. The CDR3 reads CASSLHGTGDTEAFF. The CDR3 DNA reads as TGTGCCAGCAGCTTGCACGGGACAGGGGACACTGAAGCTTTCTTT.

The chain joins TRBV6-5 to TRBJ2-3, with TRBD1 matching over 8 bases. Per the germline V gene, CDR1 is MNHEY and CDR2 is SVGAGI. Trimming removed 7 bases from V and 7 bases from J; junction bases left unmatched: 10. CDR3 length equals 14 residues. The CDR3 DNA is TGTGCCAGCACCGCCGGGACAGGCAGATATACGCAGTATTTT. Translation gives CASTAGTGRYTQYF.

The gene calls are TRBV12-3 or TRBV12-4 and TRBJ2-1; tentatively, D is TRBD2 (5 bases). The CDR3 runs 13 residues. Trimming pared 10 bases from V and 5 bases from J, leaving 15 bases between. CDR3 sequence reads: CATASDGNNEQFF. In DNA form, the CDR3 reads TGTGCCACCGCTTCTGACGGGAACAATGAGCAGTTCTTC.

As regards this clone: The sample has other DNA sequences that encode this CDR3 too. The chain employs TRBV7-2 and TRBJ2-7; 8 bases match TRBD2. V shed 3 bases and J 6 bases; nucleotides not matched to a gene: 4. In germline, CDR1 is SGHTA, CDR2 FQGNSA. This CDR3 is built from 13 residues. CDR3 sequence: CASSFGGGREQYF. The DNA for the CDR3 is TGTGCCAGCAGCTTCGGGGGGGGGCGCGAGCAGTACTTC.

The V and J genes are TRBV28 and TRBJ1-5; TRBD1 might be the D (5 bases). In germline, CDR1 is MDHEN, CDR2 SYDVKM. Trimming left V 3 bases short and J 0 bases short, with 15 bases between. CDR3 length equals 17 residues. The CDR3 DNA is TGTGCCAGCAGTTTGGGGCAGGGATGGTATAGCAATCAGCCCCAGCATTTT. It is translated as CASSLGQGWYSNQPQHF.

This clone was counted once. V gene TRBV29-1 combines with J gene TRBJ2-1, with TRBD2 identical over 7 bases. V was clipped by 7 bases and J by 2 bases; unmatched bases: 14. The CDR3 is 16 residues long. Germline CDR1 and CDR2: SQVTM and ANQGSEA. The CDR3 DNA follows: TGCAGCGCTGGGGGGGAGCCCGGGGCCACCTACAATGAGCAGTTCTTC. It specifies CSAGGEPGATYNEQFF.

This clone was counted a single time. The chain carries TRBV6-5 and TRBJ1-2; tentatively, D is TRBD1 (6 bases). V shed 10 bases and J shed 8 bases, with 23 bases lying between them. This CDR3 has 14 residues. Germline values: CDR1 MNHEY, CDR2 SVGAGI. The CDR3 DNA follows: TGTGCCATAGGGTTACAGGGTCCTAAGGGGGGCTACACCTTC. It encodes CAIGLQGPKGGYTF.

This chain uses TRBV5-1 with TRBJ2-2; 8 positions match TRBD1. V lost 6 bases and J lost 6; bases outside the gene matches: 10. The CDR3 has 15 amino acids. The germline V gene has CDR1 SGHRS and CDR2 YFSETQ. CDR3 sequence: CASTPTGVLAGELFF. CDR3 in DNA: TGCGCCAGCACCCCGACAGGGGTTCTGGCCGGGGAGCTGTTTTTT.

This chain links TRBV29-1 with TRBJ1-1, with 8 bases that match TRBD1. The CDR3 consists of 13 residues. J lost 1 base, V lost 8 bases, and 6 bases had no gene match. CDR1 is SQVTM and CDR2 is ANQGSEA in the germline V gene. In nucleotides, the CDR3 is TGCAGCTGGGGACAGGCGTCGAACACTGAAGCTTTCTTT. It encodes CSWGQASNTEAFF.

The chain carries TRBV19 and TRBJ1-5; D gene uncertain. Germline loops: CDR1 LNHDA, CDR2 SQIVND (reference sequence). The CDR3 loop spans 15 amino acids. Trimming pared 6 bases from V and 6 bases from J, leaving 18 bases between. The CDR3 loop is CASSRIRDLGQPQHF. In DNA form, the CDR3 reads TGTGCCAGTAGCCGGATCCGGGATTTAGGTCAGCCCCAGCATTTT.

This clone was observed a handful of times. The chain employs TRBV2 and TRBJ1-1, with D possibly being TRBD1 (6 bases). The CDR3 spans 15 residues. Per germline, CDR1 SNHLY and CDR2 FYNNEI. Trimming stripped 4 bases from V and 0 bases from J, with 12 bases between. The CDR3 coding sequence is TGTGCCAGCAGTGTCAGGGGTTTCCTGAACACTGAAGCTTTCTTT. Its protein product is CASSVRGFLNTEAFF.

This chain joins TRBV9 and TRBJ1-4; 8 nucleotides line up with TRBD1. Germline V gene lookup returns CDR1 SGDLS and CDR2 YYNGEE. With 3 bases clipped from V and 8 bases from J, the junction kept 6 bases outside the gene matches. CDR3 length equals 14 residues. The CDR3 is CASSATGAFEKLFF. Here the CDR3 DNA reads TGTGCCAGCAGCGCGACAGGGGCATTCGAAAAACTGTTTTTT. The full variable domain, its missing parts supplied by reference TRBV9 and TRBJ1-4, is DSGVTQTPKHLITATGQRVTLRCSPRSGDLSVYWYQQSLDQGLQFLIQYYNGEERAKGNILERFSAQQFPDLHSELNLSSLELGDSALYFCASSATGAFEKLFFGSGTQLSVL.

This chain uses TRBV7-2 with TRBJ2-7, with 10 bases fitting TRBD1. The CDR3 has 15 amino acids. V trimming: 8 bases; J trimming: 3 bases; junction bases outside the gene matches: 10. Germline CDR1 and CDR2: SGHTA and FQGNSA. The CDR3 here is CASELHDRGLYEQYF. The DNA of the CDR3 is TGTGCCAGCGAACTACATGACAGGGGGCTCTACGAGCAGTACTTC.

The rearrangement links TRBV29-1 to TRBJ2-7; 8 nucleotides align to TRBD1. J gave up 1 base and V 7 bases, and 9 bases lay outside the gene matches. The germline V gene encodes CDR1 SQVTM and CDR2 ANQGSEA. The CDR3 runs to 14 residues. CDR3 bases: TGCAGCGCCTCGACAGGGGATATGTCCTACGAGCAGTACTTC. It specifies CSASTGDMSYEQYF.

The chain joins TRBV18 to TRBJ1-3; possibly TRBD1 for D (6 bases). Trimming cost V 6 bases and J 2 bases, with 14 bases left between them. The germline V gene has CDR1 KGHSH and CDR2 LQKENI. The CDR3 is made up of 15 amino acids. CDR3 nucleotides: TGTGCCAGCTCCCGGCAACAGGGAACTGGAAACACCATATATTTT. This sequence encodes CASSRQQGTGNTIYF. Looking up the rest from reference TRBV18 and TRBJ1-3 gives the full variable domain: NAGVMQNPRHLVRRRGQEARLRCSPMKGHSHVYWYRQLPEEGLKFMVYLQKENIIDESGMPKERFSAEFPKEGPSILRIQQVVRGDSAAYFCASSRQQGTGNTIYFGEGSWLTVV.

The gene calls are TRBV14 and TRBJ2-7; D is perhaps TRBD1 (6 bases). There are 13 residues in the CDR3. Trimming pared 1 base from V and 7 bases from J, leaving 11 bases between. Germline V gives CDR1 SGHDN, CDR2 FVKESK. CDR3 region: CASSQGDRLEQYF. In DNA, the CDR3 is TGTGCCAGCAGCCAAGGAGACAGGCTAGAGCAGTACTTC.